This T cell receptor (beta chain) was recovered during a study of breast tumors, draining lymph nodes, adjacent tissues. This clonotype was picked up many times. Its cognate antigen is unknown. Germline CDR1 SGHKS, CDR2 YYEKEE (reference sequence). V lost 4 bases and J lost 3, with 17 bases in between. The CDR3 contains 15 residues. Breast cancer patients provided tissue from their axillary draining lymph nodes. Study-wide results and limits: Most tumor T cells seemingly derive from lymph node, then expand in tumor. Data only fit, rather than demonstrated, lymph node origin of most tumor T cells. Tumor TCR diversity was below lymph nodes but above nontumor tissue.

TCRdb called the multiplex PCR reads again in MiXCR, with one record for every CDR3 protein. The sample has over 250,000 distinct CDR3 sequences; 30% to 35% are singletons. The receptor's source is a female donor with breast cancer. Some clones in this sample may be carry-over from other donors' samples. The V and J genes are TRBV5-5 and TRBJ2-7; tentative D call: TRBD2 (6 bases). The sequenced material came from axillary lymph node tissue. CDR3 sequence (DNA): TGTGCCAGCAGCCCCTGGGGGGATCCGGACTACGAGCAGTACTTC. Translated: CASSPWGDPDYEQYF.